The TCR beta chain described here comes from a study of neurological immune-mediated disorders. Notes on the study in general: A possible signature was seen in one related-CDR3 cluster, into which phylogenetic grouping placed the repertoires of 18 of 34 multiple sclerosis patients.

The method for making cDNA was 5'RACE, and it used 10-nucleotide random UMIs. Using its own MiXCR run on the 5' RACE reads, TCRdb lists one record per CDR3 protein. The sample shows about 62,000 distinct CDR3 sequences, 3% to 4% of them seen only once. The unsorted libraries originated from 2 million PBMCs that had been stored at -80 C. Germline loops: CDR1 ENHRY, CDR2 SYGVKD. The CDR3 has 14 amino acids. Between the trimmed V and J ends, which lost 3 bases and 2 bases, there was a span of 8 bases. This clonotype was recorded at least ten times. Its specificity is unknown. The receptor's source is a woman aged 50 to 60 with multiple sclerosis. Source material: PBMCs. The genes are TRBV10-3 and TRBJ2-1; D may be TRBD1 (6 bases). CDR3 bases: TGTGCCATCAGTGACCGGACAGCCTACAATGAGCAGTTCTTC. This sequence encodes CAISDRTAYNEQFF.